This is a list of T cell receptor beta chains from one sample in a study of shared clonotypes between healthy human individuals. The table came from immunoSEQ multiplex PCR; TCRdb's copy has only in-frame clones and leaves some out. Of over 2 million clones in the sample, approximately 94% were seen once. Source material: naive CD8+ T cells sorted from blood. The origin of the receptors is a man younger than 30 in good health. Both conserved end residues are trimmed from each CDR3. Each record gives: J gene, V gene, CDR3 length, CDR3 protein.

J gene: TRBJ2-7; V gene: TRBV4-1; CDR3 length: 14; CDR3 protein: ASSQRDGESSYEQY
J gene: TRBJ2-2; V gene: TRBV7-9; CDR3 length: 14; CDR3 protein: ASSLSQGGIPGELF
J gene: TRBJ2-7; V gene: TRBV5-6; CDR3 length: 12; CDR3 protein: ASSLIGAPYEQY
J gene: TRBJ2-2; V gene: TRBV27; CDR3 length: 11; CDR3 protein: ASSFPSSGELF
J gene: TRBJ2-3; V gene: TRBV28; CDR3 length: 13; CDR3 protein: ASSMTGWGTDTQY
J gene: TRBJ1-3; V gene: TRBV2; CDR3 length: 12; CDR3 protein: ASLENLSGNTIY
J gene: TRBJ1-2; V gene: TRBV7-6; CDR3 length: 11; CDR3 protein: ASSLGVNYGYT
J gene: TRBJ1-1; V gene: TRBV7-9; CDR3 length: 13; CDR3 protein: ASSAPQVGNTEAF
J gene: TRBJ2-1; V gene: TRBV9; CDR3 length: 14; CDR3 protein: ASSPVSSGPQDEQF
J gene: TRBJ2-3; V gene: TRBV2; CDR3 length: 11; CDR3 protein: AYLTVGTDTQY
J gene: TRBJ2-7; V gene: TRBV10-3; CDR3 length: 9; CDR3 protein: AISEGGEQY
J gene: TRBJ1-2; V gene: TRBV30; CDR3 length: 8; CDR3 protein: AWAGNGYT
J gene: TRBJ1-5; V gene: TRBV27; CDR3 length: 15; CDR3 protein: ASSSSGGAWADQPQH
J gene: TRBJ2-1; V gene: TRBV9; CDR3 length: 10; CDR3 protein: ASSGTGDEQF
J gene: TRBJ2-1; V gene: TRBV27; CDR3 length: 11; CDR3 protein: ASSFDRVNEQF
J gene: TRBJ1-1; V gene: TRBV6-1; CDR3 length: 12; CDR3 protein: ASRIQGMNTEAF
J gene: TRBJ1-5; V gene: TRBV5-1; CDR3 length: 15; CDR3 protein: ASSLAIRADSNQPQH
J gene: TRBJ1-1; V gene: TRBV7-6; CDR3 length: 11; CDR3 protein: ASSLAGSGEAF
J gene: TRBJ2-5; V gene: TRBV11-2; CDR3 length: 11; CDR3 protein: ASSLAGGETQY
J gene: TRBJ2-1; V gene: TRBV5-4; CDR3 length: 13; CDR3 protein: ASSLVGTPDNEQF
J gene: TRBJ2-2; V gene: TRBV9; CDR3 length: 13; CDR3 protein: ASSGTSALTGELF
J gene: TRBJ1-3; V gene: TRBV7-7; CDR3 length: 14; CDR3 protein: ASSLGGTGSGNTIY
J gene: TRBJ1-3; V gene: TRBV11-2; CDR3 length: 15; CDR3 protein: ASSLDLATGPRNTIY
J gene: TRBJ2-5; V gene: TRBV7-3; CDR3 length: 13; CDR3 protein: ASSPTGNGGETQY
J gene: TRBJ2-3; V gene: TRBV13; CDR3 length: 13; CDR3 protein: ASSSGMVGTDTQY
J gene: TRBJ1-5; V gene: TRBV6-1; CDR3 length: 12; CDR3 protein: ASSEWAGNQPQH
J gene: TRBJ2-5; V gene: TRBV28; CDR3 length: 11; CDR3 protein: ASSFYSKETQY
J gene: TRBJ2-7; V gene: TRBV6-6; CDR3 length: 13; CDR3 protein: ASSKGQTPSYEQY
J gene: TRBJ1-2; V gene: TRBV10-3; CDR3 length: 13; CDR3 protein: AISESGGSNYGYT
J gene: TRBJ1-1; V gene: TRBV9; CDR3 length: 12; CDR3 protein: ASSVTGGSAEAF
J gene: TRBJ2-6; V gene: TRBV7-2; CDR3 length: 15; CDR3 protein: ASSPAAGGHGANVLT
J gene: TRBJ1-1; V gene: TRBV7-9; CDR3 length: 10; CDR3 protein: ASSSARGEAF
J gene: TRBJ1-4; V gene: TRBV27; CDR3 length: 13; CDR3 protein: ASSLGDGLPEKLF
J gene: TRBJ2-1; V gene: TRBV5-4; CDR3 length: 13; CDR3 protein: ASSLELAGYNEQF
J gene: TRBJ2-7; V gene: TRBV25-1; CDR3 length: 13; CDR3 protein: ASSEGGQGSYEQY
J gene: TRBJ2-5; V gene: TRBV5-1; CDR3 length: 12; CDR3 protein: ASSLEPAQETQY
J gene: TRBJ1-1; V gene: TRBV27; CDR3 length: 12; CDR3 protein: ASSLIGGGTEAF
J gene: TRBJ2-1; V gene: TRBV25-1; CDR3 length: 12; CDR3 protein: ASSGQGAYNEQF
J gene: TRBJ2-3; V gene: TRBV2; CDR3 length: 11; CDR3 protein: AIPGLATDTQY
J gene: TRBJ1-2; V gene: TRBV5-1; CDR3 length: 12; CDR3 protein: ASSSPGDNYGYT
J gene: TRBJ2-5; V gene: TRBV28; CDR3 length: 14; CDR3 protein: ASSLFGGPAQETQY
J gene: TRBJ1-4; V gene: TRBV28; CDR3 length: 15; CDR3 protein: ASSFPFRGPTNEKLF
J gene: TRBJ2-2; V gene: TRBV27; CDR3 length: 13; CDR3 protein: ASSLAQKNTGELF
J gene: TRBJ2-7; V gene: TRBV5-6; CDR3 length: 12; CDR3 protein: ASSPAGPSYEQY
J gene: TRBJ1-1; V gene: TRBV7-9; CDR3 length: 13; CDR3 protein: ASSHGGGDGTEAF
J gene: TRBJ1-2; V gene: TRBV19; CDR3 length: 9; CDR3 protein: ASSTLWSYT
J gene: TRBJ1-2; V gene: TRBV7-9; CDR3 length: 13; CDR3 protein: ASSFATGPITGYT
J gene: TRBJ2-3; V gene: TRBV14; CDR3 length: 11; CDR3 protein: ASSQEGGLAQY
J gene: TRBJ1-2; V gene: TRBV10-2; CDR3 length: 11; CDR3 protein: ASTAGISRGYT
J gene: TRBJ1-2; V gene: TRBV4-1; CDR3 length: 14; CDR3 protein: ASSLRQDPSYYGYT
J gene: TRBJ2-1; V gene: TRBV11-2; CDR3 length: 12; CDR3 protein: ASSLVGHYNEQF
J gene: TRBJ2-7; V gene: TRBV4-1; CDR3 length: 14; CDR3 protein: ASSQDDGSSPYEQY
J gene: TRBJ2-4; V gene: TRBV30; CDR3 length: 10; CDR3 protein: AWGGGSFLQY
J gene: TRBJ2-7; V gene: TRBV19; CDR3 length: 11; CDR3 protein: ASSPWGGYEQY
J gene: TRBJ2-7; V gene: TRBV11-3; CDR3 length: 14; CDR3 protein: ASTLRRDRGSYEQY